Below are 10 T cell receptor beta chains sequenced from a single sample in a study of cytomegalovirus exposure and HLA in healthy donors. In the PCR, 60 Vbeta and 13 Jbeta primers were used. Using immunoSEQ multiplex PCR, the repertoire was profiled, and TCRdb retains in-frame clones only, with some absent. Among about 150,000 clones listed, roughly 88% were seen once. Sample: PBMCs. The receptors originated from a man aged 45-60 years in good health and CMV-seropositive.

The V gene is TRBV5-8, the J gene TRBJ1-2; 8 nucleotides agree with TRBD1. CDR3 length: 16 residues. CDR1 is SGHTS, CDR2 YDEGEE, per germline. Trimming at V came to 6 bases and at J to 6 bases, leaving 16 bases not matched to a gene. The CDR3 DNA is TGTGCCAGCACCCTGCGGCAGGGGGCATTGAAGGATGGCTACACCTTC. It translates to CASTLRQGALKDGYTF.

The chain joins TRBV5-1 to TRBJ2-5; 11 bases agree with TRBD2. The CDR3 sequence is 17 residues long. The germline V gene has CDR1 SGHRS and CDR2 YFSETQ. V dropped 1 base and J dropped 4; count of bases not matched to a gene: 9. CDR3 sequence: CASSLSLAGGFLETQYF. CDR3 DNA sequence: TGCGCCAGCAGCTTGTCTTTAGCGGGGGGGTTTCTAGAGACCCAGTACTTC.

CDR3 bases: TGCGCCAGCAGCTTGGCCCTGAGGGATGCAACTAATGAAAAACTGTTTTTT. Amino acid sequence: CASSLALRDATNEKLFF. The V gene is TRBV5-1, the J gene TRBJ1-4; no clear D gene. The CDR3 sequence is 17 residues long. Germline CDR1 SGHRS, CDR2 YFSETQ. The ends were cut back, 0 bases at V and 0 bases at J, with 12 bases in the middle.

The chain carries TRBV27 and TRBJ2-3; 8 bases match TRBD2. CDR3 length: 14 residues. The germline gives CDR1 MNHEY, CDR2 SMNVEV (reference sequence). V shed 7 bases and J 6 bases; nucleotides not matched to a gene: 9. CDR3 DNA: TGTGCCAGCAATACCCACGGGAGGGGGGATACGCAGTATTTT. Translated: CASNTHGRGDTQYF.

This chain joins TRBV29-1 and TRBJ1-1; D is ambiguous. Trimming stripped 1 base from V and 1 base from J, with 10 bases between. The CDR3 length is 14 residues. Germline CDR1 and CDR2: SQVTM and ANQGSEA. The CDR3 nucleotides read TGCAGCGTTGAAGGCAGTCTTTCGAACACTGAAGCTTTCTTT. This codes for CSVEGSLSNTEAFF.

The sample holds a few counts of this clone. V gene TRBV7-2 combines with J gene TRBJ1-3; 8 bases agree with TRBD1. Germline V gene sequence: CDR1 SGHTA, CDR2 FQGNSA. The CDR3 is made up of 15 amino acids. Germline trimming cut 3 bases from V and 4 bases from J; bases unmatched to any gene: 5. The CDR3 DNA reads as TGTGCCAGCAGCTTCCAGGGGGCATCGGGAAACACCATATATTTT. It codes for CASSFQGASGNTIYF.

CDR3 protein: CASSLGQGNYGYTF. The CDR3 DNA is TGTGCCAGCAGCCTAGGACAGGGGAATTATGGCTACACCTTC. The rearrangement joins TRBV2 to TRBJ1-2; 9 bases are shared with TRBD1. V lost 6 bases and J lost 5; bases outside the gene matches: 7. CDR1 SNHLY and CDR2 FYNNEI come from the germline V gene. This CDR3 is 14 amino acids long.

The CDR3 spells CASSRWGNSGAGEQYV. In nucleotides, the CDR3 is TGTGCCAGCAGCCGCTGGGGGAATAGCGGGGCGGGGGAGCAGTACGTC. The chain carries TRBV5-6 and TRBJ2-7; 8 bases line up with TRBD2. The CDR3 totals 16 residues. V was pared by 4 bases and J by 7 bases, with 16 bases of the junction left unmatched. The germline gives CDR1 SGHDT, CDR2 YYEEEE.

The V gene is TRBV4-1, the J gene TRBJ2-2; D might be TRBD1 (6 bases). The CDR3 length is 14 residues. Trimming cost V 4 bases and J 7 bases, with 13 bases left between them. From germline, CDR1 is MGHRA and CDR2 YSYEKL. CDR3 nucleotide sequence: TGCGCCAGCAGCCCAAGCAGGACAGTCGGGGAGCTGTTTTTT. Translating gives CASSPSRTVGELFF.

The genes are TRBV6-5 and TRBJ1-6; D remains ambiguous. This CDR3 contains 14 residues. Trimming left V 5 bases short and J 5 bases short, with 10 bases between. Germline CDR1 MNHEY, CDR2 SVGAGI. The CDR3 DNA follows: TGTGCCAGCAGTGAGAGCCTTGATAATTCACCCCTCCACTTT. Its protein product is CASSESLDNSPLHF.